Following are 3 T cell receptor beta chains from one sample sequenced in a study of T-cell memory formation after mild COVID-19. In TCRdb, the 5' RACE reads were re-called with MiXCR into one record per CDR3 protein. The sample has tens of thousands of distinct CDR3 sequences, 20% to 30% seen once. Specimen: PBMCs or a T cell subset sorted from them (not recorded which). Receptors originate from a man aged 18 to 29 who had mild COVID-19 (a few samples of this study predate the infection). Cell type and time point are not known.

J is TRBJ2-7 and V is TRBV18; D gene unclear. CDR3 length: 14 amino acids. Germline loops: CDR1 KGHSH, CDR2 LQKENI. Trimming removed 0 bases from V and 0 bases from J, with 6 bases in between. The CDR3 protein is CASSPPLTSYEQYF. The CDR3 DNA reads TGTGCCAGCTCACCACCACTCACCTCCTACGAGCAGTACTTC.

This clonotype was counted a few times. The V and J genes are TRBV12-3 or TRBV12-4 and TRBJ1-2; D is ambiguous. Trimming left V 2 bases short and J 5 bases short, with 12 bases between. The CDR3 is 14 residues long. CDR3 sequence reads: CASSLSPEDYGYTF. The DNA for the CDR3 is TGTGCCAGCAGTTTATCTCCGGAAGATTATGGCTACACCTTC.

The V gene is TRBV11-2, the J gene TRBJ2-3; D is perhaps TRBD2 (6 bases). The V end lost 3 bases, the J end lost 4 bases, and 8 bases lay between the germline ends. The CDR3 contains 13 residues. CDR1 is SGHAT, CDR2 FQNNGV, per germline. CDR3 sequence: CASSFLASDTQYF. The DNA for the CDR3 is TGTGCCAGCAGCTTTCTAGCGTCAGATACGCAGTATTTT.